The subject of this entry is one TCR beta chain. This specimen comes from a study of radiotherapy plus CTLA-4 blockade in lung cancer. Overall study: For 18% of patients, objective responses occurred, and about 30% had disease control.

Alongside CTLA-4 blockade with ipilimumab, patients with chemo-refractory metastatic non-small-cell lung cancer received focal radiation. The method was immunoSEQ multiplex PCR; TCRdb's version includes in-frame clones alone and lacks a portion of them. The repertoire includes 80,000 or so clones, about four fifths of them detected once, and approximately 0.81% sits in the top ten. Source: peripheral blood, taken from a patient treated with radiotherapy plus ipilimumab. The receptor comes from a human donor with non-small cell lung cancer who had stable disease on radiotherapy plus ipilimumab.

CDR3 DNA sequence: TGTGCCAGCAGCACCCGGGACAGATTCACAGATACGCAGTATTTT. Translating gives CASSTRDRFTDTQYF. This sequence joins TRBV14 and TRBJ2-3; 7 bases agree with TRBD1. J was trimmed by 2 bases and V by 5 bases; bases with no gene match: 7. Germline V gives CDR1 SGHDN, CDR2 FVKESK. This CDR3 spans 15 amino acids.